These 19 T cell receptor beta chains were all obtained from the same sample, sequenced in a study of OX40 agonist ivuxolimab in advanced cancers. Sequenced by immunoSEQ multiplex PCR; TCRdb stores in-frame clones only, minus some. Among under 40,000 clones listed, about nine tenths were seen once. Sample: CD4+ or CD8+ T cells sorted from blood, taken in a trial of the OX40 agonist ivuxolimab. The origin of the receptors is an adult with an advanced solid tumor such as melanoma, head and neck, liver or kidney cancer.

The rearrangement joins TRBV4-1 to TRBJ1-2; tentative D call: TRBD1 (6 bases). V was trimmed by 0 bases and J by 5 bases, leaving 13 bases between them. Germline CDR1 reads MGHRA; CDR2 reads YSYEKL. This CDR3 is 15 amino acids long. This CDR3 is CASSQDGGGGYGYTF. Written as DNA, the CDR3 is TGCGCCAGCAGCCAAGATGGGGGGGGCGGGTATGGCTACACCTTC.

The CDR3 protein is CASSLGVGAAYEQYF. The CDR3 DNA follows: TGTGCCAGCAGCTTAGGGGTGGGGGCGGCCTACGAGCAGTACTTC. This sequence joins TRBV11-2 and TRBJ2-7; weak D call: TRBD1 (6 bases). Germline V gives CDR1 SGHAT, CDR2 FQNNGV. The CDR3 has 15 amino acids. V was cut by 1 base and J by 2 bases, with 12 bases left in between.

The chain employs TRBV9 and TRBJ1-3; tentative D call: TRBD1 (5 bases). This CDR3 region has 17 residues. Between the trimmed V and J ends, which lost 0 bases and 3 bases, there was a span of 16 bases. Per the germline V gene, CDR1 is SGDLS and CDR2 is YYNGEE. The CDR3 region has the DNA TGTGCCAGCAGCGTAGAGGGGTGGGGCGGCCATGGAAACACCATATATTTT. Its protein is CASSVEGWGGHGNTIYF.

The V and J genes are TRBV19 and TRBJ1-2, with a possible D match to TRBD1 (5 bases). Germline V lookup: CDR1 LNHDA, CDR2 SQIVND (reference sequence). V was trimmed by 7 bases and J by 6 bases, leaving 21 bases between them. This CDR3 spans 15 amino acids. CDR3 region: CASKGIRGERDGYTF. The CDR3 DNA sequence: TGTGCCAGTAAGGGTATACGGGGGGAAAGAGATGGCTACACCTTC.

J is TRBJ1-2 and V is TRBV6-1; D not certain. V lost 6 bases and J 0 bases, leaving 8 bases between the germline ends. The CDR3 is 13 amino acids. The germline CDR1 and CDR2 sequences are MNHNS and SASEGT. CDR3 amino acids: CASRRPANYGYTF. DNA for the CDR3: TGTGCCAGCAGGAGACCGGCTAACTATGGCTACACCTTC.

This clone has a single count. V is TRBV4-1 and J is TRBJ2-5; tentative D call: TRBD1 (5 bases). Germline loops: CDR1 MGHRA, CDR2 YSYEKL. The CDR3 is made up of 15 amino acids. Deletions cut 0 bases from V and 5 bases from J, with 13 bases between. This CDR3 reads CASSQDRGSFETQYF. The CDR3 coding sequence is TGCGCCAGCAGCCAAGATAGGGGTAGTTTCGAGACCCAGTACTTC.

The rearrangement joins TRBV18 to TRBJ2-1; D may be TRBD1 (6 bases). CDR1 and CDR2 from the germline V gene are KGHSH and LQKENI. The V and J ends lost 3 bases and 5 bases respectively, with 14 bases between them. The CDR3 spans 15 residues. The CDR3 coding sequence is TGTGCCAGCTCACCCGGACAGAGGGTAGACAATGAGCAGTTCTTC. Its protein product is CASSPGQRVDNEQFF.

The chain employs TRBV9 and TRBJ1-4; D is unclear. With 0 bases removed from V and 0 bases from J, the gap between germline ends came to 3 bases. Germline V gene sequence: CDR1 SGDLS, CDR2 YYNGEE. The CDR3 has 14 amino acids. The CDR3, as DNA: TGTGCCAGCAGCGTAGGGCCAACTAATGAAAAACTGTTTTTT. Protein sequence: CASSVGPTNEKLFF.

The chain links TRBV19 to TRBJ1-5; no clear D. V gave up 7 bases and J gave up 3 bases, with 10 bases separating them. This CDR3 contains 13 residues. The germline gives CDR1 LNHDA, CDR2 SQIVND (reference sequence). CDR3 sequence: CASNWQDNQPQHF. The CDR3 DNA is TGTGCCAGTAATTGGCAAGACAATCAGCCCCAGCATTTT.

The rearrangement joins TRBV19 to TRBJ2-1; D uncertain. The V gene's germline CDR1 is LNHDA and CDR2 SQIVND (reference sequence). The length of the CDR3 is 15 residues. Trimming pared 0 bases from V and 0 bases from J, leaving 6 bases between. CDR3 region: CASSIDRSSYNEQFF. The CDR3 DNA reads TGTGCCAGTAGTATAGACAGAAGCTCCTACAATGAGCAGTTCTTC.

This chain joins TRBV7-3 and TRBJ2-2; D not resolved. CDR1 and CDR2 (germline): SGHTA, FQGTGA. The CDR3 spans 14 residues. Trimming removed 3 bases at V and 1 base at J, with 6 bases between. CDR3 protein: CASSLNGNTGELFF. For the CDR3, the DNA is TGTGCCAGCAGCTTGAATGGGAACACCGGGGAGCTGTTTTTT.

The V and J genes are TRBV6-1 and TRBJ2-7; 8 bases agree with TRBD1. The CDR3 loop spans 15 amino acids. Germline lookup yields CDR1 MNHNS and CDR2 SASEGT. Losses at the gene ends were 6 bases for V and 1 base for J; bases not matched to a gene: 8. CDR3 amino acids: CASRYSRQGSYEQYF. The CDR3 region has the DNA TGTGCCAGCAGGTACAGCCGACAGGGGTCCTACGAGCAGTACTTC.

CDR3 loop: CASSLGWAEEQFF. The CDR3 nucleotides read TGTGCCAGCAGCTTAGGTTGGGCAGAAGAGCAGTTCTTC. The chain employs TRBV7-2 and TRBJ2-1; no firm D call. The germline V gene encodes CDR1 SGHTA and CDR2 FQGNSA. The CDR3 consists of 13 residues. Trimming stripped 1 base from V and 10 bases from J, with 11 bases between. Full variable domain (rest looked up from reference TRBV7-2 and TRBJ2-1): GAGVSQSPSNKVTEKGKDVELRCDPISGHTALYWYRQSLGQGLEFLIYFQGNSAPDKSGLPSDRFSAERTGGSVSTLTIQRTQQEDSAVYLCASSLGWAEEQFFGPGTRLTVL.

J is TRBJ2-2 and V is TRBV30; 9 bases match TRBD1. Trimming took 6 bases from V and 6 from J; bases not matched to a gene: 11. The germline CDR1 and CDR2 sequences are GTSNPN and SVGIG (reference sequence). The CDR3 has 15 residues. CDR3 DNA: TGTGCCTGCCCCCCCGGGACAGGGAGTGCCGGGGAGCTGTTTTTT. This codes for CACPPGTGSAGELFF.

This clone was observed once. The chain employs TRBV4-1 and TRBJ1-1, with 7 bases lining up with TRBD1. The germline CDR1 and CDR2 sequences are MGHRA and YSYEKL. This CDR3 region has 16 residues. Trimming cost V 4 bases and J 6 bases; bases outside gene matches: 14. The chain's CDR3 is CASSPNGGGTVAEAFF. The DNA for the CDR3 is TGCGCCAGCAGCCCGAATGGAGGGGGCACGGTGGCTGAAGCTTTCTTT.

The rearrangement links TRBV6-1 to TRBJ2-3; TRBD1 might be the D (7 bases). V was trimmed by 1 base and J by 3 bases, leaving 14 bases between them. This CDR3 is 16 amino acids long. Germline values: CDR1 MNHNS, CDR2 SASEGT. CDR3 bases: TGTGCCAGCAGTGAAGAGGTCCAGGGGGGAACAGATACGCAGTATTTT. This encodes CASSEEVQGGTDTQYF.

This clone occurred once. The chain recombines TRBV9 with TRBJ1-5, with 7 bases fitting TRBD1. The germline gives CDR1 SGDLS, CDR2 YYNGEE. The CDR3 runs 15 residues. V lost 1 base, J lost 2 bases, and 3 bases stayed unmatched. The CDR3 loop is CASSVTGAGNQPQHF. DNA for the CDR3: TGTGCCAGCAGCGTAACAGGGGCGGGCAATCAGCCCCAGCATTTT.

This clone was observed a single time. CDR3 nucleotides: TGTGCCAGCAGCTTGGTGGGGAAGGGGAACGAGCAGTACTTC. Protein product: CASSLVGKGNEQYF. The genes are TRBV5-4 and TRBJ2-7, with D possibly matching TRBD1 (5 bases). Trimming removed 0 bases at V and 5 bases at J, with 12 bases between. This CDR3 has 14 amino acids. Germline CDR1 and CDR2: SGHNT and YYREEE (reference sequence). The full variable domain, in which reference TRBV5-4 and TRBJ2-7 provide the parts outside the CDR3, is ETGVTQSPTHLIKTRGQQVTLRCSSQSGHNTVSWYQQALGQGPQFIFQYYREEENGRGNFPPRFSGLQFPNYSSELNVNALELDDSALYLCASSLVGKGNEQYFGPGTRLTVT.

This rearrangement joins TRBV29-1 to TRBJ2-7; D remains ambiguous. This CDR3 contains 11 residues. CDR1 is SQVTM and CDR2 is ANQGSEA in the germline V gene. V was cut by 5 bases and J by 5 bases, with 10 bases left in between. Here the CDR3 reads CSVQLWDEQYF. CDR3 nucleotides: TGCAGCGTTCAACTATGGGACGAGCAGTACTTC.